The text below deals with one TCR beta chain. It has no known antigen specificity. Base-call qualities are not available, and no considerably larger clone is one nucleotide away. This sample was included in a study of CD8 T cells in Susac syndrome (dated by TCRdb to between 2018 and 2021). Background for the entire study: Whether CD8+ T cell activation and differentiation in Susac syndrome was antigen driven was tested using repertoire sequencing.

Peripheral blood CD8+ and CD4+ T cells from healthy donors, Susac syndrome patients and multiple sclerosis patients were profiled by high-throughput TCR beta sequencing. The multiple sclerosis controls were treatment-naive patients whose relapsing-remitting disease, either stable or active, fulfilled the revised McDonald criteria. CD8+ TEMRA cells were enriched by FACS, while bulk CD8+ and CD4+ T cells were purified by magnetic negative isolation. Blood was drawn into EDTA tubes, processed within 24 hours, and PBMCs were isolated by density gradient centrifugation. PBMCs intended for TCR sequencing were cryopreserved in liquid nitrogen and thawed later in a water bath at 37 degrees C. A purity of at least 90% was achieved for sorted or isolated CD4+, CD8+ and CD8+ TEMRA cells. RNA was extracted using the RNeasy kit, and about 0.5 to 1 ug of the RNA was reverse transcribed with random hexamers. The immunoSEQ multiplex PCR assay, which covers 54 Vbeta and 13 Jbeta segments, was used to amplify TCR beta CDR3 regions. PCR amplification bias was corrected using a synthetic template baseline for primer optimization and computational correction. For the original study's pipeline: Reads were annotated to V, D and J genes according to IMGT and were analyzed with immunoSEQ Analyzer, with only productive sequences retained. Clonality was calculated as one minus the Shannon entropy normalized by log2 of the number of productive unique sequences. For each patient and control, public and private clones were evaluated within the 100 most prevalent clones. Clones were defined as Susac-specific if absent from the healthy and MS cohorts, from 1052 published viral clones and from other ImmuneACCESS disease sequences. TCRdb reran the public reads through fastp at Q25 and MiXCR, keeping productive beta chains. Identical CDR3 protein sequences are pooled into one entry, listed with their most common genes and DNA. These V and J calls are TCRdb output, not the study's own analysis. A total of some 190,000 distinct CDR3 sequences appear in this sample, about 94% of them only once. The ten largest clones add up to 0.093% of the sample.

Overall study results and their limits: The number of individuals in the TCR sequencing and HLA analysis was acknowledged as relatively small.

The sequencing sample was made of CD4+ T cells from PBMCs. This receptor was identified in a human donor with multiple sclerosis.

CDR3 sequence: CATSRDLDDSGYTF. The nucleotides read TGTGCCACCAGCAGAGATCTAGATGATAGTGGCTACACCTTC. Recombination linked TRBV15 to TRBJ1-2; no D segment can be confidently identified. Sequences LNHNV (CDR1) and YYDKDF (CDR2) are obtained from the germline V gene (reference sequence). The CDR3 has 14 amino acids, counting the end cysteine and phenylalanine. Left in the record is the CDR3 DNA by itself, 42 bases read in frame from the first base. V is reduced by 0 bases and J by 7 bases, leaving a spacing of 12 bases between them.